This T cell receptor beta chain stems from a study of cytomegalovirus exposure and HLA in healthy donors. PCR was performed using 60 Vbeta and 13 Jbeta primers. Study processing details: Counted up in a later analysis, unique TCR beta chains came to approximately 83 million, with about 10 million shared. TCRdb's copy holds only in-frame clones and misses some; the assay was immunoSEQ multiplex PCR. The DNA gave D and trimming, while V, J and clone size come from that table. The sample has over 80,000 clones; 65% to 85% are singletons. This clone was seen more than once but under ten times. Its antigen is currently unknown. V was clipped by 5 bases and J by 4 bases; unmatched bases: 4. Germline V gene sequence: CDR1 LNHDA, CDR2 SQIVND (reference sequence). The CDR3 has 13 residues. Regarding the study as a whole: It was assumed in the presence/absence analyses that sequencing depth was roughly uniform across donors.

This TCR was recovered from a man aged 35 to 55 in good health and CMV-seropositive. This rearrangement joins TRBV19 to TRBJ1-1; TRBD1 agrees at 7 bases. What was sequenced was PBMCs. The CDR3 spells CASSVRGVTEAFF. In DNA, the CDR3 is TGTGCCAGTAGTGTCAGGGGGGTCACTGAAGCTTTCTTT.